The 8 T cell receptor beta chains presented below share a single source sample, sequenced in a study of T-cell memory formation after mild COVID-19. From the 5' RACE reads, TCRdb called clonotypes with MiXCR, one entry per CDR3 protein. Among under 300,000 distinct CDR3 sequences, 16% were seen once, and the ten largest hold about 3.5%. Sequenced: PBMCs or a T cell subset sorted from them (not recorded which). The source is a man aged 18 to 35 who had mild COVID-19 (a few samples of this study predate the infection). Cell type and time point are not known.

The V gene is TRBV6-2 or TRBV6-3, the J gene TRBJ2-2, with D possibly matching TRBD1 (5 bases). The CDR3 sequence is 14 residues long. Trimming removed 0 bases from V and 6 bases from J, with 8 bases in between. Looked up from germline, CDR1 is MNHEY and CDR2 is SVGEGT. The CDR3 DNA follows: TGTGCCAGCAGTTACTCGCAGGGCCCCGGGGAGCTGTTTTTT. This gives the protein CASSYSQGPGELFF.

This clonotype was counted only a few times. This chain uses TRBV5-6 with TRBJ1-5, with a weak D call TRBD1 (6 bases). V was clipped by 1 base and J by 7 bases, with 12 bases between them. CDR3 length: 14 residues. Germline V gene lookup returns CDR1 SGHDT and CDR2 YYEEEE. Here the CDR3 reads CASSLWGPNQPQHF. CDR3 nucleotide sequence: TGTGCCAGCAGCTTGTGGGGGCCTAACCAGCCCCAGCATTTT.

This chain links TRBV7-3 with TRBJ1-2, with D possibly being TRBD1 (5 bases). The CDR3 is 14 amino acids. Germline-derived CDR1 and CDR2 are SGHTA and FQGTGA. Deletions cut 5 bases from V and 8 bases from J, with 18 bases between. CDR3 coding DNA: TGTGCCAGCAGCCCCGGGCAGGGTGGAATGGGCTACACCTTC. Amino acid sequence: CASSPGQGGMGYTF. Looking up the rest from reference TRBV7-3 and TRBJ1-2 gives the full variable domain: GAGVSQTPSNKVTEKGKYVELRCDPISGHTALYWYRQSLGQGPEFLIYFQGTGAADDSGLPNDRFFAVRPEGSVSTLKIQRTERGDSAVYLCASSPGQGGMGYTFGSGTRLTVV.

The table lists this clonotype with a few counts. This chain joins TRBV3-1 and TRBJ1-2; D perhaps matches TRBD1 (6 bases). The germline gives CDR1 LGHDT, CDR2 YNNKEL (reference sequence). The ends were cut back, 3 bases at V and 0 bases at J, with 8 bases in the middle. The CDR3 extends over 14 amino acids. CDR3 loop: CASSQGGPNYGYTF. For the CDR3, the DNA is TGTGCCAGCAGCCAGGGGGGCCCTAACTATGGCTACACCTTC.

The rearrangement uses TRBV19 and TRBJ2-3; D call uncertain. V was cut by 3 bases and J by 5 bases, with 9 bases left in between. This CDR3 contains 13 residues. CDR1 LNHDA and CDR2 SQIVND come from the germline V gene (reference sequence). This CDR3 is CASSIKAVDTQYF. CDR3 in DNA: TGTGCCAGTAGTATCAAGGCGGTAGATACGCAGTATTTT.

V and J are TRBV7-9 and TRBJ1-4; D may be TRBD1 (6 bases). With 5 bases removed from V and 8 bases from J, the gap between germline ends came to 18 bases. The germline gives CDR1 SEHNR, CDR2 FQNEAQ (reference sequence). The CDR3 runs 15 residues. The CDR3 sequence is CASSDPTGVREKLFF. CDR3 nucleotides: TGTGCCAGCAGCGACCCGACAGGAGTAAGAGAAAAACTGTTTTTT.

This clonotype was seen many times. The V and J genes are TRBV7-2 and TRBJ2-7; 9 positions agree with TRBD1. Unmatched junction bases numbered 7, after V lost 2 bases and J lost 2 bases. In germline, CDR1 is SGHTA, CDR2 FQGNSA. This CDR3 has 16 residues. The CDR3 loop reads CASSLSGTGIPYEQYF. CDR3 nucleotide sequence: TGTGCCAGCAGCTTAAGTGGGACAGGGATCCCCTACGAGCAGTACTTC.

This clonotype was seen only a few times. This chain joins TRBV18 and TRBJ2-3; the match to TRBD2 covers 14 bases. V gave up 3 bases and J gave up 0 bases; unmatched junction bases: 8. The germline gives CDR1 KGHSH, CDR2 LQKENI. The CDR3 runs 19 residues. CDR3 DNA sequence: TGTGCCAGCTCACCCCACGGACTAGCGGGGGGCCCTAGCACAGATACGCAGTATTTT. It yields the protein CASSPHGLAGGPSTDTQYF. The full variable domain, in which reference TRBV18 and TRBJ2-3 provide the parts outside the CDR3, is NAGVMQNPRHLVRRRGQEARLRCSPMKGHSHVYWYRQLPEEGLKFMVYLQKENIIDESGMPKERFSAEFPKEGPSILRIQQVVRGDSAAYFCASSPHGLAGGPSTDTQYFGPGTRLTVL.